A selection of T cell receptor beta chains follows, all from one sample in a study of molecular identifiers for immune sequencing clone quantification. One entry per CDR3 protein, called by TCRdb with MiXCR from the PCR reads. Here the sample spans over 550,000 distinct CDR3 sequences, roughly 25% being singletons. The sample comprised naive CD8+ T cells from blood, with Jurkat cell RNA spiked in. The receptors derive from a human donor in good health. Some libraries in this study had Jurkat cell RNA spiked in. CDR3s include the opening cysteine and the closing phenylalanine or tryptophan. The D gene is left open where the match is weak. Not every row has a clone size; where given, it reads once, few, many or a size class.

.	.	TRBV4-1	TRBJ2-2	TGCGCCAGCGGCCCGAGCAGCACCGGGGAGCTGTTTTTT	CASGPSSTGELFF
.	TRBD2	TRBV4-1	TRBJ2-7	TGCGCCAGCAGCCAAACCCCCCCGGGTAGCGGGAATCCCTACGAGCAGTACTTC	CASSQTPPGSGNPYEQYF
many	.	TRBV12-3/TRBV12-4	TRBJ1-4	TGTGCCAGCAGTTTACCGGGGAATGAAAAACTGTTTTTT	CASSLPGNEKLFF
.	TRBD1	TRBV7-2	TRBJ2-7	TGTGCCAGCGGACCCCGGGACAGTACCTACGAGCAGTACTTC	CASGPRDSTYEQYF
few	.	TRBV6-2/TRBV6-3	TRBJ2-7	TGTGCCAGCAGCTTCGGGACGGTGAAGTCCTACGAGCAGTACTTC	CASSFGTVKSYEQYF
.	.	TRBV5-1	TRBJ2-7	TGCGCCAGCAGCTTATACGGACAGACCTACGAGCAGTACTTC	CASSLYGQTYEQYF
few	.	TRBV19	TRBJ2-1	TGTGCCAGTAGTTACTCCTCGCCCTACGACAATGAGCAGTTCTTC	CASSYSSPYDNEQFF
.	.	TRBV6-2/TRBV6-3	TRBJ2-7	TGTGCCTGCAGTTACGACTACTCCTACGAGCAGTACTTC	CACSYDYSYEQYF
.	.	TRBV7-2	TRBJ2-7	TGTGCCAGCAGCCGTGCTACCGGGCCTAGCGCCTACGCGCAGTACTTC	CASSRATGPSAYAQYF
many	.	TRBV28	TRBJ1-1	TGTGCCACCAAACCCGACCGGTCGCACACTGAAGCTTTCTTT	CATKPDRSHTEAFF
many	.	TRBV7-9	TRBJ1-1	TGTGCCAGCAGCCTCTGGCCGGGACCTATGAACACTGAAGCTTTCTTT	CASSLWPGPMNTEAFF
many	.	TRBV7-9	TRBJ1-1	TGTGCCAGCAGCCTCCCCGGGACGGTTGAAGCTTTCTTT	CASSLPGTVEAFF
.	.	TRBV19	TRBJ2-6	TGTGCCGGTAGTATCCTGTTAGGCTCTGGGGCCAACGTCCTGACTTTC	CAGSILLGSGANVLTF
many	.	TRBV27	TRBJ2-7	TGTGCCAGCAGCACGGACGGCAGCTACGAGCAGTACTTC	CASSTDGSYEQYF
.	.	TRBV9	TRBJ2-3	TGTGCCAGCAGCCGGCTTAACACAGATACGCAGTATTTT	CASSRLNTDTQYF
many	.	TRBV19	TRBJ2-1	TGTGCCAGTGCCCCTAGCGCCAGCTCCTACAATGAGCAGTTCTTC	CASAPSASSYNEQFF
few	.	TRBV19	TRBJ2-3	TGTGCCAGTAGTATAGATGGCGGGGAAGATACGCAGTATTTT	CASSIDGGEDTQYF
many	.	TRBV24-1	TRBJ2-2	TGTGCCACCAGTGACGGACTGGAGCTAGTTAACGGGGAGCTGTTTTTT	CATSDGLELVNGELFF
.	.	TRBV28	TRBJ1-4	TGTGCCAGCAGTACAGACTACACAACTAATGAAAAACTGTTTTTT	CASSTDYTTNEKLFF
few	TRBD2	TRBV19	TRBJ2-3	TGTGCCAGTAGTAACCTAGCGGGAGGAGGCACAGATACGCAGTATTTT	CASSNLAGGGTDTQYF
few	.	TRBV7-8	TRBJ2-7	TGTGCCAGCAGCTTAGGGGCCACATCCTACGAGCAGTACTTC	CASSLGATSYEQYF
few	.	TRBV18	TRBJ2-1	TGTGCCAGCTCACCACCCGAAGTGGATGAGCAGTTCTTC	CASSPPEVDEQFF
many	.	TRBV5-6	TRBJ2-3	TGTGCCAGCAGCTTCCCTATAGCAAAGGATACGCAGTATTTT	CASSFPIAKDTQYF
many	.	TRBV20-1	TRBJ2-7	TGCAGTGCTAGAACGGGGAGCTCCTACGAGCAGTACTTC	CSARTGSSYEQYF
few	TRBD2	TRBV6-2/TRBV6-3	TRBJ2-2	TGTGCCAGCAGTTGCAGACCTAGCGGGAGGACCGGGGAGCTGTTTTTT	CASSCRPSGRTGELFF
many	TRBD1	TRBV2	TRBJ2-7	TGTGCCGAGGGGCAGGGGGCGCTTGAGCAGTACTTC	CAEGQGALEQYF
many	TRBD1	TRBV7-2	TRBJ1-4	TGTGCCAGCAGCGAAGACAGGGGGCCTTTTCAACTAGCTAATGAAAAACTGTTTTTT	CASSEDRGPFQLANEKLFF
few	.	TRBV11-2	TRBJ2-2	TGTGCCAGCAGGGCTGGGGTCGCCCCCACCGGGGAGCTGTTTTTT	CASRAGVAPTGELFF
few	.	TRBV10-3	TRBJ2-3	TGTGCCATCAGTGGAGGGGGGTTCACAGATACGCAGTATTTT	CAISGGGFTDTQYF
.	.	TRBV6-2/TRBV6-3	TRBJ2-7	TGTGCCAGCAGTTATAGCTGCGAGCAGTACTTC	CASSYSCEQYF
many	.	TRBV18	TRBJ2-3	TGTGCCAGCGCCGAGAGAGGGCTCGCAGATACGCAGTATTTT	CASAERGLADTQYF
many	.	TRBV20-1	TRBJ2-7	TGCAGTGCTCTCGGGCTAACCCCACTCGAGCAGTACTTC	CSALGLTPLEQYF
few	.	TRBV24-1	TRBJ1-5	TGTGCCACCAGTGAACATTATAGCAATCAGCCCCAGCATTTT	CATSEHYSNQPQHF
many	.	TRBV7-8	TRBJ2-5	TGTGCCAGCAGCTTAGCGGGACCCAGAGAGACCCAGTACTTC	CASSLAGPRETQYF
many	.	TRBV28	TRBJ2-1	TGTGCCAGCAGTTCCCTGACAGGAGACTACAATGAGCAGTTCTTC	CASSSLTGDYNEQFF
.	TRBD1	TRBV6-6	TRBJ2-1	TGTGCCAGCAGCCGCACACCGGGACAGGGGGCAAATGAGCAGTTCTTC	CASSRTPGQGANEQFF
.	TRBD1	TRBV20-1	TRBJ2-7	TGCAGTGCTAGTGGGACAGGGGTTTACGAGCAGTACTTC	CSASGTGVYEQYF
few	TRBD1	TRBV4-1	TRBJ2-7	TGCGCCAGCAGCCTTATACCAGGGGGCGAATCCTACGAGCAGTACTTC	CASSLIPGGESYEQYF
.	.	TRBV7-9	TRBJ1-4	TGTGCCAGCACTACAGCCGCAACTAATGAAAAACTGTTTTTT	CASTTAATNEKLFF
many	.	TRBV7-9	TRBJ1-1	TGTGCCAGCAGCACGACATTGGAAGCTTTCTTT	CASSTTLEAFF
.	TRBD1	TRBV7-2	TRBJ1-3	TGTGCCAGCACGCTGGAGGACAGGGGGAATGGAATCCCCATATCTTTT	CASTLEDRGNGIPISF
.	.	TRBV27	TRBJ1-5	TGTGCCAGCAGTTTCCGGGGGGGCACAGATACGCAGCATTTT	CASSFRGGTDTQHF
once	TRBD2	TRBV7-2	TRBJ2-5	TGTGCCAGCAGCTCCACTAGCGGATCGGGGGAGCCCCCGTACTTC	CASSSTSGSGEPPYF
many	.	TRBV6-2/TRBV6-3	TRBJ1-2	TGTGCCAGCAGCCGGACAGAATACTATGGCTACACCTTC	CASSRTEYYGYTF
few	TRBD1	TRBV19	TRBJ2-1	TGTGCCAGTAGTATAAGGGGGCAGGACCCTTCCAATGAGCAGTTCTTC	CASSIRGQDPSNEQFF
few	.	TRBV4-3	TRBJ2-7	TGCGCCAGCAGCCAAGTAGGTAGCGGACCCTACGAGCAGTACTTC	CASSQVGSGPYEQYF
few	.	TRBV6-4	TRBJ2-2	TGTGCCAGCGCACAGGCCCCGAACACCGGGGAGCTGTTTTTT	CASAQAPNTGELFF
.	.	TRBV6-2/TRBV6-3	TRBJ2-7	TGTGCCAGCAGTTTTTCGTCAGGTCCCTACGAGCAGTACTTC	CASSFSSGPYEQYF
few	.	TRBV4-3	TRBJ2-7	TGCGCCAGCAGCCAAGATTTTTCTTCAGTCTCCTACGAGCAGTACTTC	CASSQDFSSVSYEQYF
many	.	TRBV5-1	TRBJ1-1	TGTGCCAGCAGCTTGGTTGACACTGAAGCTTTCTTT	CASSLVDTEAFF
many	TRBD1	TRBV29-1	TRBJ1-4	TGCAGCGTTGAAGATCCAGCGGACAGGATTAATGAAAAACTGTTTTTT	CSVEDPADRINEKLFF
many	.	TRBV5-4	TRBJ1-1	TGTGCCAGCAGCGATAAGACAGCCCCGAACACTGAAGCTTTCTTT	CASSDKTAPNTEAFF
.	TRBD1	TRBV27	TRBJ1-1	TGTGCCAGCAGTTTAGGACGGACAGGGGTCGGCACTGAAGCTTTCTTT	CASSLGRTGVGTEAFF